Following are 30 T cell receptor beta chains from one sample sequenced in a study of cytotoxic CD8 clonotypes in ibrutinib-treated CLL. Only in-frame clones appear in the TCRdb table, and some are missing; sequencing was by immunoSEQ multiplex PCR. The repertoire includes over 120,000 clones, roughly 76% of them detected once, and roughly 4.7% sits in the top ten. This material consisted of PBMCs, taken after 24 months of ibrutinib treatment. The receptors come from a human donor with chronic lymphocytic leukemia.

The V call is TRBV18, the J call TRBJ2-7, with TRBD2 matching 10 bases. Germline V lookup: CDR1 KGHSH, CDR2 LQKENI. CDR3 size: 16 residues. V was clipped by 0 bases and J by 6 bases; unmatched bases: 8. CDR3 region: CASSPPALAGVLEQYF. The DNA for the CDR3 is TGTGCCAGCTCACCACCGGCGCTAGCGGGGGTCCTCGAGCAGTACTTC.

The chain uses TRBV10-3 and TRBJ2-1; D gene unclear. Trimming cost V 7 bases and J 5 bases, with 12 bases left between them. The CDR3 is 13 residues long. CDR1 and CDR2 from the germline V gene are ENHRY and SYGVKD. The CDR3 nucleotides read TGTGCCATCACCCCCTGGCTGGACAATGAGCAGTTCTTC. This codes for CAITPWLDNEQFF.

In its sample, this clone was seen many times. This sequence joins TRBV2 and TRBJ2-5; 10 nucleotides agree with TRBD1. The germline gives CDR1 SNHLY, CDR2 FYNNEI. The V segment lost 6 bases and the J segment 2 bases; nucleotides outside the gene matches: 6. CDR3 length: 15 residues. CDR3 sequence reads: CASRGGQGIQETQYF. CDR3 in DNA: TGTGCCAGCAGGGGGGGACAGGGGATACAAGAGACCCAGTACTTC. Combining the CDR3 with reference TRBV2 and TRBJ2-5 gives the whole variable domain EPEVTQTPSHQVTQMGQEVILRCVPISNHLYFYWYRQILGQKVEFLVSFYNNEISEKSEIFDDQFSVERPDGSNFTLKIRSTKLEDSAMYFCASRGGQGIQETQYFGPGTRLLVL.

The chain employs TRBV11-2 and TRBJ1-1; tentatively, D is TRBD1 (5 bases). CDR3 length: 13 residues. Germline values: CDR1 SGHAT, CDR2 FQNNGV. V lost 3 bases and J 7 bases, leaving 12 bases between the germline ends. CDR3 sequence reads: CASSLGTGGEAFF. The CDR3 nucleotides are TGTGCCAGCAGCTTGGGCACGGGGGGTGAAGCTTTCTTT.

The rearrangement uses TRBV5-1 and TRBJ2-7; tentatively, D is TRBD1 or TRBD2 (6 bases each). The V and J ends lost 1 base and 2 bases respectively, with 19 bases between them. The germline gives CDR1 SGHRS, CDR2 YFSETQ. The length of the CDR3 is 17 residues. The CDR3 spells CASSLFPPRGETYEQYF. CDR3 nucleotides: TGCGCCAGCAGCTTGTTCCCACCAAGGGGGGAAACCTACGAGCAGTACTTC.

The rearrangement joins TRBV4-1 to TRBJ2-7; 13 nucleotides align to TRBD2. The V segment lost 1 base and the J segment 6 bases; nucleotides outside the gene matches: 6. The germline V gene encodes CDR1 MGHRA and CDR2 YSYEKL. This CDR3 is 16 amino acids long. The CDR3 nucleotides read TGCGCCAGCAGCCAAGGGGGACTAGCGGGATGGGTCGAGCAGTACTTC. Its protein product is CASSQGGLAGWVEQYF.

This clone is a singleton in its sample. The chain has TRBV15 and TRBJ2-7, with TRBD1 identical over 7 bases. Losses at the gene ends were 4 bases for V and 7 bases for J; bases not matched to a gene: 7. CDR1 is LNHNV, CDR2 YYDKDF, per germline (reference sequence). This CDR3 region has 13 residues. The CDR3 loop reads CATSKDREGEQYF. CDR3 in DNA: TGTGCCACCAGCAAAGACAGGGAAGGGGAGCAGTACTTC.

The CDR3 nucleotides read TGTGCCAGCAGCCCAGGGGGCGGGAGGGGGATCTACGAGCAGTACTTC. Its translation is CASSPGGGRGIYEQYF. The rearrangement joins TRBV9 to TRBJ2-7; D is perhaps TRBD2 (9 bases). The V gene's germline CDR1 is SGDLS and CDR2 YYNGEE. Trimming shortened V by 4 bases and J by 3 bases, and 20 bases separated the two germline ends. There are 16 residues in the CDR3.

This clone showed up many times. The J gene is TRBJ2-5, the V gene TRBV7-2; D is tentatively TRBD1 or TRBD2 (7 bases each). There are 13 residues in the CDR3. The V gene lost 5 bases and the J gene lost 5 bases, with 12 bases spanning the gap. Germline CDR1 reads SGHTA; CDR2 reads FQGNSA. CDR3 in DNA: TGTGCCAGCAGCACCCAGGGGGGGGAGACCCAGTACTTC. Translating gives CASSTQGGETQYF.

The gene calls are TRBV7-9 and TRBJ1-2, with 9 bases identical to TRBD1. The germline CDR1 and CDR2 sequences are SEHNR and FQNEAQ (reference sequence). The CDR3 runs to 14 residues. The V gene end was trimmed by 5 bases and the J gene end by 1 base; junction bases not matched to a gene: 2. The CDR3 DNA reads TGTGCCAGCAGCCCGGGACAGGGTAACTATGGCTACACCTTC. Protein: CASSPGQGNYGYTF.

The genes are TRBV7-2 and TRBJ2-5; the match to TRBD2 covers 7 bases. CDR1 and CDR2 from the germline V gene are SGHTA and FQGNSA. This CDR3 contains 13 residues. Losses at the gene ends were 5 bases for V and 7 bases for J; bases not matched to a gene: 7. The DNA of the CDR3 is TGTGCCAGCAGCGCATCCCCGGGGGGGACCCAGTACTTC. Protein sequence: CASSASPGGTQYF.

The rearrangement uses TRBV5-4 and TRBJ1-2, with D possibly TRBD1 on 6 matching bases. Trimming removed 5 bases at V and 5 bases at J, with 13 bases between. The CDR3 length is 13 residues. The germline gives CDR1 SGHNT, CDR2 YYREEE (reference sequence). The CDR3 spells CASRGGDLYGYTF. CDR3 nucleotides: TGTGCCAGCAGAGGGGGGGATCTTTATGGCTACACCTTC.

The V and J genes are TRBV5-1 and TRBJ2-5, with 8 positions matching TRBD2. The CDR3 runs 15 residues. After removal of 2 bases from V and 2 bases from J, the junction contained 5 bases not matched to a gene. The germline gives CDR1 SGHRS, CDR2 YFSETQ. The CDR3, as DNA: TGCGCCAGCAGCTTCCGCGGGGGGCGACAAGAGACCCAGTACTTC. It codes for CASSFRGGRQETQYF.

The chain employs TRBV10-3 and TRBJ2-7; D ambiguous. This CDR3 contains 13 residues. Germline CDR1 and CDR2: ENHRY and SYGVKD. The V end was cut by 8 bases, the J end by 3 bases, with 14 bases between. The DNA of the CDR3 is TGTGCCATCCCCTCGGGCCTCCGCTACGAGCAGTACTTC. This gives the protein CAIPSGLRYEQYF.

This clone was counted a single time. V is TRBV6-5 and J is TRBJ1-4, with 8 nucleotides matching TRBD1. The CDR3 has 15 residues. V trimming: 4 bases; J trimming: 5 bases; junction bases outside the gene matches: 6. The germline gives CDR1 MNHEY, CDR2 SVGAGI. This CDR3 reads CASSFRGQANEKLFF. In DNA form, the CDR3 reads TGTGCCAGCAGTTTCAGGGGACAGGCCAATGAAAAACTGTTTTTT.

The genes are TRBV19 and TRBJ2-7; maybe TRBD2 (5 bases). The V gene lost 3 bases and the J gene lost 7 bases, with 10 bases spanning the gap. The length of the CDR3 is 12 residues. Germline CDR1 LNHDA, CDR2 SQIVND (reference sequence). The CDR3 DNA reads TGTGCCAGTAGTATCCCCCCGGGGGAGCAGTACTTC. Translating gives CASSIPPGEQYF.

The V gene is TRBV28, the J gene TRBJ1-1; no definite D call. Trimming pared 6 bases from V and 1 base from J, leaving 12 bases between. CDR1 and CDR2 from the germline V gene are MDHEN and SYDVKM. The CDR3 contains 14 residues. The CDR3 sequence: CASRPWRANTEAFF. Here the CDR3 DNA reads TGTGCCAGCAGGCCCTGGCGGGCGAACACTGAAGCTTTCTTT.

In DNA, the CDR3 is TGTGCCAGCACCCCGACAGGGAACAATGAGCAGTTCTTC. Its translation: CASTPTGNNEQFF. This chain uses TRBV6-5 with TRBJ2-1; 7 bases align to TRBD1. Unmatched junction bases numbered 5, after V lost 7 bases and J lost 5 bases. CDR1 and CDR2 from the germline V gene are MNHEY and SVGAGI. CDR3 length equals 13 residues.

The rearrangement links TRBV7-9 to TRBJ1-3; 8 bases line up with TRBD1. This CDR3 is built from 14 residues. Germline lookup yields CDR1 SEHNR and CDR2 FQNEAQ (reference sequence). Unmatched junction bases numbered 4, after V lost 5 bases and J lost 4 bases. This CDR3 reads CASSRQGPGNTIYF. The CDR3 DNA reads TGTGCCAGCAGCCGACAGGGGCCAGGAAACACCATATATTTT.

This CDR3 reads CASAGLAKNIQYF. For the CDR3, the DNA is TGTGCCAGTGCAGGACTAGCCAAAAACATTCAGTACTTC. V usage is TRBV19 and J usage is TRBJ2-4, with D perhaps TRBD2 (5 bases). V lost 8 bases and J 0 bases, leaving 8 bases between the germline ends. Germline-derived CDR1 and CDR2 are LNHDA and SQIVND (reference sequence). The CDR3 covers 13 residues.

The gene calls are TRBV6-5 and TRBJ1-1; D is unresolved. In germline, CDR1 is MNHEY, CDR2 SVGAGI. CDR3 length: 13 amino acids. V dropped 6 bases and J dropped 5 bases, with 13 bases sitting between them. In nucleotides, the CDR3 is TGTGCCAGCAGCCCCCCGGGGAAGACTGAAGCTTTCTTT. Amino acid sequence: CASSPPGKTEAFF.

J is TRBJ2-1 and V is TRBV7-9; 8 positions agree with TRBD1. With 5 bases clipped from V and 8 bases from J, the junction kept 14 bases outside the gene matches. This CDR3 has 16 residues. Germline lookup yields CDR1 SEHNR and CDR2 FQNEAQ (reference sequence). The CDR3 here is CASSPRRPSDRDEQFF. In nucleotides, the CDR3 is TGTGCCAGCAGCCCACGAAGACCATCGGACAGGGATGAGCAGTTCTTC. Variable domain in full (rest from reference TRBV7-9 and TRBJ2-1): DTGVSQNPRHKITKRGQNVTFRCDPISEHNRLYWYRQTLGQGPEFLTYFQNEAQLEKSRLLSDRFSAERPKGSFSTLEIQRTEQGDSAMYLCASSPRRPSDRDEQFFGPGTRLTVL.

This chain connects TRBV30 to TRBJ2-7; 7 positions agree with TRBD1. The V gene end was trimmed by 6 bases and the J gene end by 1 base; junction bases not matched to a gene: 6. Germline V gene sequence: CDR1 GTSNPN, CDR2 SVGIG (reference sequence). This CDR3 contains 13 residues. The CDR3 region is CACTGAGSYEQYF. The CDR3 coding sequence is TGTGCCTGCACAGGGGCAGGGTCCTACGAGCAGTACTTC.

The chain carries TRBV6-6 and TRBJ2-1; 13 bases fit TRBD2. Germline V gene sequence: CDR1 MNHNY, CDR2 SVGAGI (reference sequence). The trim removed 6 bases at V and 5 bases at J, leaving 4 bases unmatched. The CDR3 sequence is 15 residues long. The CDR3 DNA is TGTGCCAGCAGCCCCGGGACTAGCGGGAACAATGAGCAGTTCTTC. Translation gives CASSPGTSGNNEQFF.

This chain's CDR3 is CASSPMTERIYEQYF. The CDR3 DNA is TGTGCCAGCAGCCCTATGACAGAACGTATATACGAGCAGTACTTC. The chain is built from TRBV5-5 and TRBJ2-7, with a tentative D call TRBD1 (5 bases). CDR3 size: 15 residues. Trimming pared 4 bases from V and 4 bases from J, leaving 18 bases between. Looked up from germline, CDR1 is SGHKS and CDR2 is YYEKEE (reference sequence).

The gene calls are TRBV5-1 and TRBJ2-5, with a tentative D call TRBD2 (6 bases). The CDR3 covers 15 residues. The V end was cut by 4 bases, the J end by 5 bases, with 18 bases between. Germline CDR1 reads SGHRS; CDR2 reads YFSETQ. DNA for the CDR3: TGCGCCAGCAGCGGGGGGTTTGGCGGGAAGGAGACCCAGTACTTC. Amino acid sequence: CASSGGFGGKETQYF.

The chain uses TRBV5-1 and TRBJ1-1; unclear D gene. This CDR3 region has 13 residues. Germline CDR1 SGHRS, CDR2 YFSETQ. Trimming left V 4 bases short and J 8 bases short, with 15 bases between. The CDR3 nucleotides read TGCGCCAGCAGCCTACAAAGACCGGAGGAAGCTTTCTTT. Its translation is CASSLQRPEEAFF.

This sequence joins TRBV7-2 and TRBJ1-1; maybe TRBD1 (5 bases). Trimming took off 5 bases at V and 4 bases at J, with 17 bases between the two ends. Germline CDR1 and CDR2: SGHTA and FQGNSA. The CDR3 consists of 15 residues. In DNA form, the CDR3 reads TGTGCCAGCAGCGGGGCCCCAAGACAGCTCACTGAAGCTTTCTTT. The encoded protein is CASSGAPRQLTEAFF.

V is TRBV18 and J is TRBJ2-7; the D call may be TRBD1 or TRBD2 (5 bases each). The ends were cut back, 8 bases at V and 2 bases at J, with 13 bases in the middle. The germline V gene has CDR1 KGHSH and CDR2 LQKENI. The CDR3 is made up of 13 amino acids. DNA for the CDR3: TGTGCCAGCGCGCCGGGGCCCGCCTACGAGCAGTACTTC. This gives the protein CASAPGPAYEQYF.

This clone was seen once. This chain uses TRBV28 with TRBJ2-7; the D gene is possibly TRBD1 (6 bases). This CDR3 spans 15 amino acids. Germline V gives CDR1 MDHEN, CDR2 SYDVKM. V lost 3 bases and J lost 0, with 12 bases in between. In DNA form, the CDR3 reads TGTGCCAGCAGTTTGGCAGGGGAAAGCTCCTACGAGCAGTACTTC. The encoded protein is CASSLAGESSYEQYF.